What follows are 8 T cell receptor beta chains derived from one specimen sequenced in a study of T-cell reconstitution after alpha-beta-depleted transplantation in children. It was with unique molecular identifiers that the TCRbeta library was prepared. TCRdb re-called the PCR reads with MiXCR, one entry per CDR3 protein. The sample lists 200,000 to 250,000 distinct CDR3 sequences, about a tenth occurring once. This material consisted of PBMCs, taken before TCRalphabeta/CD19-depleted stem cell transplant. These receptors originate from a child younger than two with acute myeloid leukemia, due to receive a stem cell transplant.

This clonotype was detected many times. V is TRBV4-3 and J is TRBJ2-1, with 12 bases aligning to TRBD2. Germline CDR1 is LGHNA and CDR2 is YSLEER. Trimming cost V 4 bases and J 9 bases; bases outside gene matches: 10. The CDR3 is 16 residues long. CDR3 residues: CASSPSASGRASEQFF. CDR3 nucleotide sequence: TGCGCCAGCAGCCCCTCGGCTAGCGGGAGGGCCAGTGAGCAGTTCTTC.

In this sample, this clonotype turned up many times. The gene calls are TRBV19 and TRBJ1-4, with D perhaps matching TRBD1 (5 bases). The CDR3 loop spans 15 amino acids. V lost 7 bases and J lost 12, with 24 bases in between. Germline assignment: CDR1 LNHDA and CDR2 SQIVND (reference sequence). As DNA, the CDR3 is TGTGCCAGTACCATAGAGTGGGGCCAGGGCCGCGAACTGTTTTTT. Translating it yields CASTIEWGQGRELFF.

This clonotype has at least ten counts. The J gene is TRBJ2-7, the V gene TRBV5-1; no firm D call. Trimming removed 4 bases at V and 6 bases at J, with 11 bases between. This CDR3 comprises 12 residues. Germline V gives CDR1 SGHRS, CDR2 YFSETQ. CDR3 nucleotides: TGCGCCAGCAGCAAAGGCGGAAGCGAGCAGTACTTC. Protein product: CASSKGGSEQYF.

This clonotype was counted ten times or more. The chain has TRBV3-1 and TRBJ2-7, with a possible D match to TRBD2 (5 bases). V was trimmed by 1 base and J by 2 bases, leaving 12 bases between them. The CDR3 has 15 amino acids. Germline V gene sequence: CDR1 LGHDT, CDR2 YNNKEL (reference sequence). CDR3 sequence (DNA): TGTGCCAGCAGCCAAGTTAGCGCCCCGACCTACGAGCAGTACTTC. It is translated as CASSQVSAPTYEQYF.

This clonotype was observed many times. The gene calls are TRBV7-8 and TRBJ1-2; possibly TRBD1 for D (6 bases). This CDR3 has 17 amino acids. V was clipped by 1 base and J by 7 bases, with 22 bases between them. Germline V gene sequence: CDR1 SGHVS, CDR2 FQNEAQ. The CDR3 sequence is CASSLDQGSPLGAGYTF. In nucleotides, the CDR3 is TGTGCCAGCAGCTTAGATCAGGGTAGCCCACTGGGGGCTGGCTACACCTTC.

Worth noting for this clonotype: This sequence may be a read error, since a much larger clone differs from it by one base. The chain uses TRBV9 and TRBJ2-2; 9 bases fit TRBD1. This CDR3 region has 15 residues. Trimming took 3 bases from V and 1 from J; bases not matched to a gene: 1. CDR1 and CDR2 from the germline V gene are SGDLS and YYNGEE. CDR3 in DNA: TGTGCCAGCAGCGGGGGACAGGGGAACACCGGGGAGCTGTTTTTT. Translated: CASSGGQGNTGELFF. The whole variable domain, remainder taken from reference TRBV9 and TRBJ2-2, is DSGVTQTPKHLITATGQRVTLRCSPRSGDLSVYWYQQSLDQGLQFLIQYYNGEERAKGNILERFSAQQFPDLHSELNLSSLELGDSALYFCASSGGQGNTGELFFGEGSRLTVL.

This clonotype showed up many times. The chain carries TRBV12-3 or TRBV12-4 and TRBJ2-2; the match to TRBD1 covers 7 bases. The CDR3 sequence is 17 residues long. With V trimmed by 5 bases and J by 0 bases, 9 bases remained unmatched. This CDR3 is CASSPDDQGANTGELFF. CDR3 coding DNA: TGTGCCAGCAGTCCCGACGACCAGGGGGCGAACACCGGGGAGCTGTTTTTT.

This clonotype was observed many times. The CDR3 nucleotides are TGCGCCAGCAGCTTGGGTCGGGGCTACAATGAGCAGTTCTTC. Amino acids: CASSLGRGYNEQFF. The chain carries TRBV5-1 and TRBJ2-1; the D gene is possibly TRBD2 (5 bases). V was trimmed by 0 bases and J by 3 bases, leaving 7 bases between them. The germline gives CDR1 SGHRS, CDR2 YFSETQ. This CDR3 contains 14 residues.